Each of the 15 T cell receptor beta chains below was sequenced from the same sample in a study of CXCR3-negative and CXCR3-positive naive CD8 T cells. Broader study findings: Hydrophobicity was higher for TRB CDR3s found in CXCR3-positive naive cells than in CXCR3-negative naive cells.

It was by 5' RACE with UMI labels that the TRB cDNA libraries were prepared. TCRdb re-analyzed the 5' RACE reads; it lists each CDR3 protein once, without DNA. The sample includes about 56,000 distinct CDR3 sequences. Antigens for these TCRs are unknown. The material sequenced was naive CXCR3+ CD8+ T cells from blood. Subset described: CD45RO-CCR7+CD27+CD95- naive CD8+ T cells expressing CXCR3 (TNR3+). The receptors here all came from a human donor in good health. Some clones in this sample may be carry-over from other donors' samples.

V usage is TRBV2 and J usage is TRBJ2-3; TCRdb's assignment of TRBD1 cannot be checked, as there is no DNA. The germline V gene encodes CDR1 SNHLY and CDR2 FYNNEI. There are 16 residues in the CDR3. CDR3 sequence reads: CASRRVTGGGTDTQYF.

This chain joins TRBV29-1 and TRBJ1-2. The CDR3 consists of 14 residues. CDR1 is SQVTM and CDR2 is ANQGSEA in the germline V gene. CDR3 residues: CSVEDLQGYYGYTF.

This rearrangement joins TRBV12-3 or TRBV12-4 to TRBJ2-7; with no DNA, the TCRdb D assignment of TRBD1 cannot be verified. The CDR3 is 15 residues long. The CDR3 sequence is CASSPRTGGDDEQYF.

V is TRBV12-3 or TRBV12-4 and J is TRBJ1-1; TCRdb lists TRBD1, though no DNA is available to test this call. The CDR3 has 15 residues. The CDR3 loop reads CASSSGDRGRAEAFF.

This rearrangement joins TRBV20-1 to TRBJ2-2; TCRdb lists TRBD2, though no DNA is available to test this call. This CDR3 is built from 15 residues. Looked up from germline, CDR1 is DFQATT and CDR2 is SNEGSKA (reference sequence). CDR3 in amino acids: CSARSGGADTGELFF.

The V and J genes are TRBV27 and TRBJ2-2; TCRdb reports TRBD1, a call that lacks DNA to check it against. The germline gives CDR1 MNHEY, CDR2 SMNVEV (reference sequence). This CDR3 has 14 residues. The chain's CDR3 is CASSDGTGTGELFF.

This chain connects TRBV7-9 to TRBJ2-3; TCRdb gives TRBD1 as the D gene, but with no DNA this cannot be confirmed. The CDR3 spans 15 residues. Germline CDR1 and CDR2: SEHNR and FQNEAQ (reference sequence). The CDR3 is CASRHPGLDADTQYF.

The V call is TRBV28, the J call TRBJ2-5; TCRdb names TRBD2, which stays unverified in the absence of DNA. The germline gives CDR1 MDHEN, CDR2 SYDVKM. The length of the CDR3 is 15 residues. The CDR3 region is CASSLPSGGQETQYF.

The gene calls are TRBV12-3 or TRBV12-4 and TRBJ2-3; the TRBD2 assignment by TCRdb is unverifiable without DNA. The CDR3 extends over 12 amino acids. The CDR3 spells CASRGPLTTQYF.

The chain joins TRBV28 to TRBJ2-7; TCRdb gives TRBD1 as the D gene, but with no DNA this cannot be confirmed. CDR1 MDHEN and CDR2 SYDVKM come from the germline V gene. This CDR3 is 15 amino acids long. CDR3 amino acids: CASSSTGGAWYEQYF.

V gene TRBV11-2 combines with J gene TRBJ2-7. This CDR3 contains 13 residues. Germline CDR1 and CDR2: SGHAT and FQNNGV. CDR3 loop: CASSSIPTYEQYF.

The CDR3 protein is CSGRNLTGELFF. J is TRBJ2-2 and V is TRBV29-1. CDR1 and CDR2 from the germline V gene are SQVTM and ANQGSEA. The CDR3 covers 12 residues.

The CDR3 here is CASSQASGDGYEQYF. The chain joins TRBV11-3 to TRBJ2-7; absent DNA, TCRdb's TRBD2 call cannot be checked. The CDR3 loop spans 15 amino acids. Germline V gene lookup returns CDR1 SGHNT and CDR2 YENEEA.

V is TRBV12-3 or TRBV12-4 and J is TRBJ1-1; TCRdb calls TRBD1, which cannot be checked without DNA. The CDR3 runs 13 residues. CDR3 amino acids: CASSLGGRAEAFF.

The chain combines TRBV11-2 with TRBJ2-5. Germline V gene sequence: CDR1 SGHAT, CDR2 FQNNGV. This CDR3 comprises 11 residues. This CDR3 is CASSLRETQYF.